This TCR beta chain was identified in a study of OX40 agonist ivuxolimab in advanced cancers. Study results and caveats: Clonal expansion was seen in CD4+ and CD8+ blood T cells by week 6 at 0.1 to 3.0 mg/kg. Individuals who were partial responders at 0.1-3.0 mg/kg had clonal expansion that ranked among the lowest.

The sampling schedule covered blood at baseline, cycle 4 day 1, and cycle 7 day 1. The data were produced by immunoSEQ multiplex PCR, yet TCRdb's version contains in-frame clones alone and is incomplete. This table has 40,000 to 60,000 clones, roughly 81% appearing once. About this clone itself: No antigen is known for it.

The sequencing used CD4+ or CD8+ T cells sorted from blood, collected in a trial of the OX40 agonist ivuxolimab. This receptor was taken from an adult with an advanced solid tumor such as melanoma, head and neck, liver or kidney cancer.

The CDR3 reads CASSLSGTGNTEAFF. CDR3 DNA: TGTGCCAGCAGTCTCTCCGGGACGGGGAACACTGAAGCTTTCTTT. The chain combines TRBV6-6 with TRBJ1-1, with D possibly matching TRBD1 (5 bases). The CDR3 extends over 15 amino acids. V lost 5 bases to trimming and J lost 1 base, with 14 bases between them. Germline CDR1 MNHNY, CDR2 SVGAGI (reference sequence).